The clone carrying this T cell receptor beta chain was found a few times. These data belong to a study of molecular identifiers for immune sequencing clone quantification. Each CDR3 protein gets one entry after TCRdb re-called the PCR reads with MiXCR. The table records 250,000 to 350,000 distinct CDR3 sequences, roughly 23% of them present only once. This CDR3 is 12 amino acids long. Trimming cost V 2 bases and J 5 bases, with 7 bases left between them. Germline V lookup: CDR1 SGHAT, CDR2 FQNNGV. Sequences were obtained from naive CD8+ T cells from blood, with Jurkat cell RNA spiked in. Subset described: FACS-sorted CD8+CD4-CCR7+CD45RA+ naive T cells. The clonotype was recovered from a human donor in good health. Some libraries in this study had Jurkat cell RNA spiked in. The chain uses TRBV11-2 and TRBJ2-7; D unresolved. Here the CDR3 reads CASSLYLDEQYF. CDR3 bases: TGTGCCAGCAGCTTATATCTCGACGAGCAGTACTTC.